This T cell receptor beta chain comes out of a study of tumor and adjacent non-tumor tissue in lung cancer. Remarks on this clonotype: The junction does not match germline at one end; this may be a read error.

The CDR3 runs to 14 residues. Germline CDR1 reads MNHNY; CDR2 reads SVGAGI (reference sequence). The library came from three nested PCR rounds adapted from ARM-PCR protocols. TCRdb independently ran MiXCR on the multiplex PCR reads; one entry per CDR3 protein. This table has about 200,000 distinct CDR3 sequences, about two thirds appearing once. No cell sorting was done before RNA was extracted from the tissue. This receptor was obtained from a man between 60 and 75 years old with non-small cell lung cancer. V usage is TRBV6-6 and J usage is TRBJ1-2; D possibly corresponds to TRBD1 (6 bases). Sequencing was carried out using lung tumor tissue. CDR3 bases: TGTGCCAGCACCCGGACAGATCTTAACTATAGCCACACCTTT. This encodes CASTRTDLNYSHTF.